This T cell receptor beta chain appears in the sequencing data of a study of OX40 agonist ivuxolimab in advanced cancers. Repertoires were generated with immunoSEQ multiplex PCR, while TCRdb's copy carries only in-frame clones and drops some. The sample records tens of thousands of clones, roughly 80% being singletons. CDR1 and CDR2 (germline): MDHEN, SYDVKM. The CDR3 runs 13 residues. This TCR came from an adult with an advanced solid tumor such as melanoma, head and neck, liver or kidney cancer. The J gene is TRBJ2-5, the V gene TRBV28; TRBD2 agrees at 10 bases. The J call could be wrong; TRBJ2-7 is a better fit for the DNA end. Material: CD4+ or CD8+ T cells sorted from blood, obtained in a trial of the OX40 agonist ivuxolimab. This chain's CDR3 is CASTLSSGGEQYF. In nucleotides, the CDR3 is TGTGCCAGCACCCTTTCTAGCGGGGGCGAGCAGTACTTC.